What follows describes a single T cell receptor (beta chain). This record belongs to a study of shared clonotypes between healthy human individuals. V dropped 1 base and J dropped 2 bases, with 11 bases sitting between them. The CDR3 is 16 residues long. The germline gives CDR1 MNHNS, CDR2 SASEGT. The data were produced by immunoSEQ multiplex PCR, yet TCRdb's version contains in-frame clones alone and is incomplete. The sample lists a few hundred thousand clones, more than 60% occurring once. The rearrangement uses TRBV6-1 and TRBJ1-4; D possibly corresponds to TRBD1 (5 bases). The material sequenced was memory CD4+ T cells sorted from blood. The sample's subset: CD45RA-negative fraction. This TCR was recovered from a man under 40 in good health. This CDR3 is CASSEVQGNTNEKLFF. The CDR3 coding sequence is TGTGCCAGCAGTGAAGTGCAGGGAAATACTAATGAAAAACTGTTTTTT.